The T cell receptor (beta chain) under discussion was sequenced for a study of cytomegalovirus exposure and HLA in healthy donors. Study-wide results and limits: The authors later linked a missense DCLRE1C variant to TCR beta V- and J-gene trimming. HLA alleles were associated with around 17,000 TCR beta sequences in a later analysis at 0.05 false discovery rate. Being indistinguishable, some V segments were excluded, TRBV6-2 and TRBV6-3 among them.

It was with 60 Vbeta and 13 Jbeta primers that the PCR ran. Sequencing used immunoSEQ multiplex PCR; TCRdb keeps in-frame clones, though not all of them. The table records about 130,000 clones, about 82% of them present only once. CDR3 length: 13 residues. V was pared by 1 base and J by 15 bases, with 6 bases of the junction left unmatched. Germline V gene data show CDR1 as SEHNR and CDR2 as FQNEAQ (reference sequence). Of note for this clone: Its target is unknown.

The origin of this receptor is a boy younger than 18 in good health and CMV-seronegative. V usage is TRBV7-9 and J usage is TRBJ2-1, with 10 bases that match TRBD2. Sequenced: PBMCs. The CDR3 coding sequence is TGTGCCAGCAGCTTAGAGAGCGGGAGGGATCGGTTCTTC. Translated: CASSLESGRDRFF.